This TCR beta chain was sequenced during a study of blood T cell repertoires in COVID-19 (TCRdb year 2020). In terms of the full investigation: The collaborator samples originated in the United States, Italy and Spain and spanned the acute and convalescent phases of COVID-19. The samples were drawn from the first 160 participants of the ongoing ImmuneRACE study and from 950 to 1,500 subjects provided by 6 global collaborators. The repertoires were made available in a free public database intended to serve as a resource for research on the immune response to SARS-CoV-2. The sample metadata nearly always contained a de-identified subject ID, COVID-19 status, age in years and sex. Where HLA class I and class II types were available, the types were taken from metadata supplied by the sample provider, not from assay-based typing. The material from the prospective study consisted of cDNA or gDNA derived from T cells, B-cell-depleted T cells, or PBMCs. Deeply sampled blood TCRbeta repertoires from subjects exposed to, actively infected with, or recovered from COVID-19 were included in the dataset. Overall study results and their limits: The amount of clinical and demographic metadata varied by source and participant and was provided uncurated.

The CDR3 covers 16 residues, taking in both the cysteine and the phenylalanine. CDR3 DNA only is kept here, 48 bases in frame from base 1. V lost 6 bases and J lost 1 base; the stretch between them is 17 bases long. CDR1 and CDR2, per the germline V gene, are LGHNT and FRNRAP. One collaborating source in Seattle enrolled patients during active infection and followed them longitudinally through the course of disease. Each collaborating institution followed its own protocols to collect whole blood in K2EDTA tubes. For TCRbeta analysis, collaborators shipped samples in one of three forms: frozen whole blood, isolated PBMCs, or DNA extracted from either of those sample types. TCRbeta CDR3 regions were amplified from genomic DNA by means of the immunoSEQ Assay, a bias-controlled multiplex PCR. The study's own analysis went as follows. Nucleated cell counts per sample were estimated from amplification of reference gene primers within the assay. To quantify the absolute abundance of each unique TCRbeta CDR3 rearrangement, sequence reads were collapsed and filtered. For each sample, productive Simpson clonality was calculated as the square root of Simpson's diversity index over productive rearrangements. Here the immuneACCESS table is served through TCRdb, limited to in-frame sequences with V and J called. Missing clones are a known gap in these copies; in checked studies unresolved V genes cover under half, and the rest lacks a known reason. V and J calls and clone size are those listed in that table; D and trimming were worked out from the DNA. Counted in this sample were 200,000 to 250,000 clones; roughly 86% of them appeared once. 10% of the sample belongs to the ten largest clones.

This clone was observed once. Its antigen has not been determined. Qualities for individual bases were not recorded, and no much larger clone is one base off. Material: peripheral blood. The clonotype was recovered from a woman in her fifties or sixties with COVID-19, enrolled during active disease. Recombination joined TRBV12-5 with TRBJ2-3, with the D gene not clear enough to name. The DNA is as follows: TGTGCTAGTGGCAAGAGTGGTTTTCCCGGCACAGATACGCAGTATTTT. This is translated as CASGKSGFPGTDTQYF.